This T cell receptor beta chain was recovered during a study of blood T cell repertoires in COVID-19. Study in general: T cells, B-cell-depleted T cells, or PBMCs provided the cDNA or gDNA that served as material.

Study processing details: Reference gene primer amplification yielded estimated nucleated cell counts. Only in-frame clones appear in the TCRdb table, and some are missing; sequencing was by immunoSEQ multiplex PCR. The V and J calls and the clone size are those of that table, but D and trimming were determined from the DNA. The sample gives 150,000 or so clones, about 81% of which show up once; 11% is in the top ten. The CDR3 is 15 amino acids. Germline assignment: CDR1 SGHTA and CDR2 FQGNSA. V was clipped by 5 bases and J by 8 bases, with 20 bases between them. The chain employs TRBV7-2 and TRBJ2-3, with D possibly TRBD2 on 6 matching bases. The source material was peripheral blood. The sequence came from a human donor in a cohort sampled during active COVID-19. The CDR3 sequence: CASSPGAGGVGTQYF. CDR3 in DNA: TGTGCCAGCAGCCCAGGAGCGGGTGGGGTGGGTACGCAGTATTTT.